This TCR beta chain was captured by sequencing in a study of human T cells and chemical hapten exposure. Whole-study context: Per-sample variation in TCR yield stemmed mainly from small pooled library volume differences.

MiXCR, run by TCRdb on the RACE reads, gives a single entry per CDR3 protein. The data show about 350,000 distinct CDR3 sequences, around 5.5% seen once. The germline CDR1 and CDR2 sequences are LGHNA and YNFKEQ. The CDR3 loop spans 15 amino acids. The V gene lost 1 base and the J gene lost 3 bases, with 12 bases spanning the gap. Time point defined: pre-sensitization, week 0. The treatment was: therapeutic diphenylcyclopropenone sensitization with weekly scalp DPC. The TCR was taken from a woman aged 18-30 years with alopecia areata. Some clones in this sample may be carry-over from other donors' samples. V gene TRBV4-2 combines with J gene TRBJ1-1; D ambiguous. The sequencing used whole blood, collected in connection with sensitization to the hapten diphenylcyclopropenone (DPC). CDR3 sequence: CASSQADAVDTEAFF. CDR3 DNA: TGTGCCAGCAGCCAAGCCGATGCCGTGGACACTGAAGCTTTCTTT.